This is a list of T cell receptor beta chains from one sample in a study of T-cell memory formation after mild COVID-19. MiXCR was run by TCRdb on the 5' RACE reads, yielding one entry per CDR3 protein. The sample contains about 470,000 distinct CDR3 sequences, roughly 20% of which appear only once. Specimen: PBMCs or a T cell subset sorted from them (not recorded which). These receptor sequences come from an adult woman who had mild COVID-19 (a few samples of this study predate the infection). Cell type and time point are not known. Both conserved end residues are part of each CDR3. D genes are given only for firm matches. A row's size may be missing; if present it is once, few, many or a size class.

v_call: TRBV7-3; d_call: -; clone_size: few; j_call: TRBJ2-3; cdr3_aa: CASSPGVRGTQYF; cdr3_nt: TGTGCCAGCAGCCCCGGGGTAAGGGGTACGCAGTATTTT
v_call: TRBV5-1; d_call: TRBD1; clone_size: -; j_call: TRBJ1-2; cdr3_aa: CASSHNRGIFYGYTF; cdr3_nt: TGCGCCAGCAGCCACAACAGGGGAATTTTTTATGGCTACACCTTC
v_call: TRBV29-1; d_call: -; clone_size: few; j_call: TRBJ1-2; cdr3_aa: CSVPGEYGYTF; cdr3_nt: TGCAGCGTCCCAGGGGAGTATGGCTACACCTTC
v_call: TRBV7-3; d_call: TRBD1; clone_size: -; j_call: TRBJ1-2; cdr3_aa: CASSLYPDRAQNGYTF; cdr3_nt: TGTGCCAGCAGCCTCTACCCGGACAGGGCCCAGAATGGCTACACCTTC
v_call: TRBV10-3; d_call: TRBD2; clone_size: -; j_call: TRBJ2-1; cdr3_aa: CAISSGRLGAYNEQFF; cdr3_nt: TGTGCCATCTCTAGCGGGAGGTTAGGGGCATACAATGAGCAGTTCTTC
v_call: TRBV12-3/TRBV12-4; d_call: -; clone_size: -; j_call: TRBJ1-5; cdr3_aa: CASSFRRVGQPQHF; cdr3_nt: TGTGCCAGCAGTTTCCGCAGGGTTGGGCAGCCCCAGCATTTT
v_call: TRBV30; d_call: -; clone_size: few; j_call: TRBJ1-4; cdr3_aa: CAWSVGEKLFF; cdr3_nt: TGTGCCTGGAGTGTTGGTGAAAAACTGTTTTTT
v_call: TRBV9; d_call: -; clone_size: few; j_call: TRBJ2-1; cdr3_aa: CASSPSTGLFF; cdr3_nt: TGTGCCAGCAGCCCGAGCACAGGGCTGTTCTTC
v_call: TRBV11-2; d_call: -; clone_size: -; j_call: TRBJ2-5; cdr3_aa: CASAVGLVGETQYF; cdr3_nt: TGTGCCAGCGCCGTTGGGCTCGTCGGGGAGACCCAGTACTTC
v_call: TRBV5-6; d_call: TRBD2; clone_size: many; j_call: TRBJ2-1; cdr3_aa: CASSLRRLAPYNEQFF; cdr3_nt: TGTGCCAGCAGCTTGAGAAGACTAGCGCCCTACAATGAGCAGTTCTTC
v_call: TRBV19; d_call: -; clone_size: -; j_call: TRBJ2-5; cdr3_aa: CASSMAGPPGETQYF; cdr3_nt: TGTGCCAGTAGTATGGCCGGGCCGCCGGGGGAGACCCAGTACTTC
v_call: TRBV12-3/TRBV12-4; d_call: -; clone_size: few; j_call: TRBJ2-7; cdr3_aa: CASSLKQGRTAPEQYF; cdr3_nt: TGTGCCAGCAGTTTAAAGCAGGGGAGGACTGCCCCCGAGCAGTACTTC
v_call: TRBV20-1; d_call: TRBD2; clone_size: -; j_call: TRBJ2-1; cdr3_aa: CSARPFLLAGEVNEQFF; cdr3_nt: TGCAGTGCTAGGCCCTTCTTACTAGCGGGAGAGGTTAATGAGCAGTTCTTC
v_call: TRBV7-9; d_call: -; clone_size: few; j_call: TRBJ2-7; cdr3_aa: CASSLDPSLEQYF; cdr3_nt: TGTGCCAGCAGCTTAGACCCTTCTTTAGAGCAGTACTTC
v_call: TRBV7-8; d_call: -; clone_size: few; j_call: TRBJ1-2; cdr3_aa: CASSYLDGRNLNGYTF; cdr3_nt: TGTGCCAGCAGCTACTTGGACGGACGGAACCTTAATGGCTACACCTTC
v_call: TRBV19; d_call: TRBD2; clone_size: few; j_call: TRBJ2-1; cdr3_aa: CASSILSGGTNEQFF; cdr3_nt: TGTGCCAGTAGTATCCTTAGCGGGGGGACAAATGAGCAGTTCTTC
v_call: TRBV4-1; d_call: TRBD2; clone_size: -; j_call: TRBJ2-7; cdr3_aa: CASSQLAGFPYEQYF; cdr3_nt: TGCGCCAGCAGCCAGCTAGCGGGATTCCCCTACGAGCAGTACTTC
v_call: TRBV11-2; d_call: -; clone_size: -; j_call: TRBJ1-2; cdr3_aa: CASSLNYGYGYTF; cdr3_nt: TGTGCCAGCAGCTTAAATTACGGCTATGGCTACACCTTC
v_call: TRBV6-5; d_call: -; clone_size: few; j_call: TRBJ1-1; cdr3_aa: CASSYSGTGAAEAFF; cdr3_nt: TGTGCCAGCAGTTACTCGGGGACGGGAGCGGCTGAAGCTTTCTTT
v_call: TRBV2; d_call: -; clone_size: few; j_call: TRBJ2-3; cdr3_aa: CASTQNIVTQYF; cdr3_nt: TGTGCCAGCACCCAGAACATCGTTACGCAGTATTTT
v_call: TRBV7-8; d_call: TRBD2; clone_size: -; j_call: TRBJ2-3; cdr3_aa: CASSSRILAGVLKKYF; cdr3_nt: TGTGCCAGCAGCTCCAGAATACTAGCGGGGGTTCTCAAGAAGTATTTT